The clone carrying this T cell receptor beta chain was picked up many times. Its antigen is unidentified. Amplified TCR beta CDR3 regions derived from RNA transcripts. First-round RT-PCR targeting the TCR CDR3 was performed with the HTBI primer set. TCRdb re-analysed the multiplex PCR reads in MiXCR, keeping a single row per CDR3 protein. The table has about half a million distinct CDR3 sequences, around a quarter seen once. The record originates from a study of T cells in Graves' hyperthyroidism and ophthalmopathy. There are 16 residues in the CDR3. Germline assignment: CDR1 MNHNS and CDR2 SASEGT. Trimming pared 6 bases from V and 0 bases from J, leaving 18 bases between. Findings of the study overall: The model anticipated ophthalmopathy a median about 7 months pre-onset. Blood also held most thyroid clonotypes expanded beyond 0.001.

Input material: blood. V gene TRBV6-1 combines with J gene TRBJ2-7; tentative D call: TRBD1 (5 bases). The clonotype was recovered from a woman in her twenties or thirties with Graves' ophthalmopathy. CDR3 region: CASSLTPDRSSYEQYF. DNA of the CDR3: TGTGCCAGCAGCCTCACCCCTGACAGAAGCTCCTACGAGCAGTACTTC.